This T cell receptor beta chain originates from a study of T cells after yellow fever vaccination (dated by TCRdb to about 2019). Notes on the research overall: The SMART-Seq v4 Ultra Low Input RNA kit was used to prepare libraries from fractions with low cell numbers. Blood was drawn at multiple timepoints before and after primary and secondary immunization, with bulk PBMC replicates and cell subsets isolated. To track T-cell clones before and after primary and booster YFV17D yellow fever vaccination, bulk TCR alpha and beta repertoires were sequenced longitudinally. Two healthy male donors made up the cohort, one aged 18 to 30 years and the other aged 30 to 40 years.

TCRdb shows the sequencer as Illumina NovaSeq 6000. TCR cDNA was synthesized by 5'RACE template switching, which introduced a universal primer site and unique molecular identifiers. Priming for cDNA synthesis came from both the TCR alpha and TCR beta constant segments. Library amplification involved two PCR steps, and the second step added sample barcodes and sequencing adapters. Libraries were sequenced on Illumina HiSeq 2500 (2x100 bp) or NovaSeq (2x150 bp). On the authors' methods: MIGEC was used to demultiplex reads and collapse the reads into UMI consensus sequences, and MiXCR was used for V(D)J alignment. Vaccine-responding clonotypes were identified with edgeR using replicate PBMC samples, with FDR below 0.01 and a log2 fold change above 5 up to day 15 being required. Each bulk clonotype was labeled CD4 or CD8 based on which sequenced repertoire, CD4 or CD8, contained the clonotype at higher abundance. Through fastp at Q25 and MiXCR, TCRdb rebuilt clones from the public reads, retaining in-frame beta chains. One record per CDR3 amino acid sequence lists the most common genes and DNA. TCRdb, not the original authors, processed these V and J calls. This sample has 95,000 to 150,000 distinct CDR3 sequences in its table, and roughly 15% of those were observed once. Approximately 39% of the sample comes from the top ten.

Results the study describes overall, beyond this receptor: The secondary T-cell response was weaker than the primary response but faster, peaking on day 5 instead of day 15. Because the study included only two donors, the extent to which the findings can be generalized is limited. Computational filtering was needed because FACS-sorted repertoires could contain abundant contaminating clonotypes from the bulk population. A small share of clonotypes was detected in both CD4 and CD8 compartments, with the overlap likely arising from convergent recombination. After the booster, most of the clones that had expanded following primary vaccination were detected again (roughly 96% of CD4 and 85% to 90% of CD8), which suggests that memory was broadly maintained.

The trim is 6 bases for V and 0 bases for J, with a gap of 12 bases between the germline ends. Reading from cysteine to phenylalanine, the CDR3 counts 15 amino acids. Of all the DNA, just the CDR3 is kept, 45 bases in frame from base 1. Looking up the germline V gene (reference sequence) yields CDR1 LNHDA and CDR2 SQIVND. This clonotype turned up a few times. It has no known antigen specificity. No much larger clone is present one base from it, and per-base qualities are unavailable. The treatment or condition label here, explained by the study, means: live attenuated yellow fever vaccine strain. A standard Ficoll-Paque protocol was used to isolate PBMCs from peripheral blood. Dynabeads CD4 and CD8 positive selection kits were used to isolate CD4 and CD8 T-cell fractions. TriZol was used to extract RNA from bulk PBMCs, from CD4 and CD8 fractions, and from dextramer-positive and dextramer-negative fractions.

Recombination linked TRBV19 to TRBJ1-5; no D gene is confidently identified. Sequencing was performed on CD8+ T cells sorted from PBMCs, taken 5 days after the yellow fever booster vaccination. This clonotype was obtained from a man in his late teens or twenties who received the YFV17D yellow fever vaccine. The CDR3 protein: CASRVRAVSNQPQHF. In nucleotide form, the sequence is TGTGCCAGTAGGGTGCGGGCGGTTAGCAATCAGCCCCAGCATTTT.